The 25 T cell receptor beta chains presented below share a single source sample, sequenced in a study of PD-1 and CTLA-4 blockade in melanoma. Assay: immunoSEQ multiplex PCR; the TCRdb copy retains only in-frame clones and omits some. The sample shows around 21,000 clones, 70% to 90% of them seen only once. Sample: CD8+ T cells from peripheral blood, taken before anti-PD-1 treatment. These receptors originate from a human donor with melanoma.

J is TRBJ1-2 and V is TRBV5-4; tentatively, D is TRBD1 (5 bases). Trimming removed 0 bases from V and 8 bases from J, with 17 bases in between. The V gene's germline CDR1 is SGHNT and CDR2 YYREEE (reference sequence). There are 15 residues in the CDR3. In DNA form, the CDR3 reads TGTGCCAGCAGCTTGGGAACGGGGGACCTCTGGGGCTACACCTTC. The encoded protein is CASSLGTGDLWGYTF.

CDR3 DNA: TGTGCCAGCAGCGATAGTGGGGTCACAGATACGCAGTATTTT. This encodes CASSDSGVTDTQYF. The chain employs TRBV9 and TRBJ2-3; D gene uncertain. Trimming cost V 3 bases and J 2 bases, with 10 bases left between them. The CDR3 runs 14 residues. Germline loops: CDR1 SGDLS, CDR2 YYNGEE.

This clone was counted only a few times. The chain has TRBV28 and TRBJ1-6, with 8 nucleotides matching TRBD1. CDR3 length: 13 residues. CDR1 is MDHEN, CDR2 SYDVKM, per germline. Trimming removed 10 bases from V and 10 bases from J; junction bases left unmatched: 9. CDR3 sequence: CATTDRGGSPLHF. The CDR3 DNA is TGTGCCACCACCGACAGGGGAGGATCACCCCTCCACTTT.

The chain recombines TRBV28 with TRBJ2-4; TRBD1 aligns across 7 bases. Germline values: CDR1 MDHEN, CDR2 SYDVKM. V lost 4 bases to trimming and J lost 2 bases; unmatched junction nucleotides: 11. The CDR3 extends over 17 amino acids. The CDR3 coding sequence is TGTGCCAGCAGTTGGTCTACGACAGGGCTAACCAAAAACATTCAGTACTTC. This encodes CASSWSTTGLTKNIQYF.

This clone occurred once. This chain joins TRBV7-8 and TRBJ2-6; possibly TRBD2 for D (5 bases). V shed 0 bases and J shed 11 bases, with 20 bases lying between them. The CDR3 consists of 17 residues. CDR1 SGHVS and CDR2 FQNEAQ come from the germline V gene. Here the CDR3 reads CASSLASLQRLRDVLTF. The CDR3 nucleotides read TGTGCCAGCAGCTTAGCCTCCTTGCAGCGGCTACGGGACGTCCTGACTTTC.

This sequence joins TRBV4-3 and TRBJ2-1; D is perhaps TRBD2 (5 bases). CDR3 length: 16 amino acids. Looked up from germline, CDR1 is LGHNA and CDR2 is YSLEER. The germline V and J ends were trimmed by 0 bases and 7 bases, with 16 bases remaining between them. DNA of the CDR3: TGCGCCAGCAGCCAAGATGGTCCAGCGGCGGGTAATGAGCAGTTCTTC. Translated: CASSQDGPAAGNEQFF.

This chain connects TRBV5-4 to TRBJ2-1, with TRBD1 matching over 9 bases. This CDR3 contains 15 residues. V shed 4 bases and J 7 bases; nucleotides not matched to a gene: 9. Germline CDR1 and CDR2: SGHNT and YYREEE (reference sequence). The DNA of the CDR3 is TGTGCCAGCAGCCCCAGACAGGGGGTAGCAAATGAGCAGTTCTTC. It codes for CASSPRQGVANEQFF.

This chain connects TRBV29-1 to TRBJ2-1; 10 bases agree with TRBD1. The CDR3 spans 14 residues. The junction had 9 bases not matched to a gene; V was cut back by 6 bases and J by 7 bases. Germline CDR1 and CDR2: SQVTM and ANQGSEA. DNA of the CDR3: TGCAGCGTCGCGGGACAGGGGAAAGGGAATGAGCAGTTCTTC. It codes for CSVAGQGKGNEQFF.

J is TRBJ2-1 and V is TRBV11-2, with TRBD1 matching 9 bases. V gave up 5 bases and J gave up 8 bases; unmatched junction bases: 4. The germline V gene has CDR1 SGHAT and CDR2 FQNNGV. The CDR3 is 13 amino acids. The CDR3, as DNA: TGTGCCAGCAGCCCCGGGACAGGGTATGAGCAGTTCTTC. It yields the protein CASSPGTGYEQFF.

The sample holds one count of this clone. The chain is built from TRBV29-1 and TRBJ1-2; D not certain. Germline V gene data show CDR1 as SQVTM and CDR2 as ANQGSEA. The CDR3 is made up of 13 amino acids. Trimming cost V 0 bases and J 8 bases, with 13 bases left between them. The CDR3 is CSVEEGSGWGYTF. CDR3 DNA: TGCAGCGTTGAAGAGGGCAGCGGTTGGGGCTACACCTTC.

The chain recombines TRBV5-8 with TRBJ1-1; a weak D match, TRBD1 (6 bases). This CDR3 is 14 amino acids long. The germline V and J ends were trimmed by 3 bases and 1 base, with 10 bases remaining between them. The germline V gene encodes CDR1 SGHTS and CDR2 YDEGEE. The CDR3 nucleotides read TGTGCCAGCAGCTCCAACAGGGAGAACACTGAAGCTTTCTTT. As protein: CASSSNRENTEAFF.

The chain carries TRBV28 and TRBJ2-7, with 8 bases lining up with TRBD1. The J segment lost 1 base and the V segment lost 6 bases, leaving 5 bases of the junction unmatched. The CDR3 totals 14 residues. Germline CDR1 MDHEN, CDR2 SYDVKM. The CDR3 DNA reads as TGTGCCAGCAGGATCACAGGGGGATCCTACGAGCAGTACTTC. The encoded protein is CASRITGGSYEQYF.

The table lists this clone with a count of one. The V gene is TRBV6-5, the J gene TRBJ1-1, with D possibly being TRBD1 (5 bases). CDR1 and CDR2 (germline): MNHEY, SVGAGI. The CDR3 sequence is 15 residues long. The V end lost 6 bases, the J end lost 3 bases, and 17 bases lay between the germline ends. Here the CDR3 reads CASRVSPPGHTEAFF. As DNA, the CDR3 is TGTGCCAGCAGAGTTAGCCCCCCGGGGCACACTGAAGCTTTCTTT.

This rearrangement joins TRBV4-3 to TRBJ1-1; D may be TRBD1 (6 bases). The CDR3 covers 17 residues. Looked up from germline, CDR1 is LGHNA and CDR2 is YSLEER. The ends were cut back, 1 base at V and 0 bases at J, with 15 bases in the middle. The CDR3 sequence is CASSQALGGVLNTEAFF. The DNA for the CDR3 is TGCGCCAGCAGCCAAGCCTTAGGGGGGGTTCTGAACACTGAAGCTTTCTTT.

This chain uses TRBV11-1 with TRBJ2-7, with 9 bases fitting TRBD1. The V gene's germline CDR1 is SGHAT and CDR2 FQDESV (reference sequence). Trimming removed 3 bases from V and 5 bases from J; junction bases left unmatched: 8. The CDR3 totals 15 residues. CDR3 sequence reads: CASSFGDRVGDEQYF. The CDR3 DNA sequence: TGTGCCAGCAGCTTCGGGGACAGGGTGGGAGACGAGCAGTACTTC.

This clone showed up just once. The chain joins TRBV19 to TRBJ1-2; no clear D gene. The CDR3 spans 12 residues. V gave up 9 bases and J gave up 8 bases, with 16 bases separating them. From germline, CDR1 is LNHDA and CDR2 SQIVND (reference sequence). This chain's CDR3 is CASEKMGVGYTF. CDR3 in DNA: TGTGCCAGCGAAAAAATGGGTGTGGGCTACACCTTC.

This chain links TRBV29-1 with TRBJ2-7; a possible D gene is TRBD2 (6 bases). Germline-derived CDR1 and CDR2 are SQVTM and ANQGSEA. The CDR3 has 13 amino acids. V was trimmed by 4 bases and J by 2 bases, leaving 12 bases between them. CDR3 DNA: TGCAGCGTTGCCGGGGGATCGACCTACGAGCAGTACTTC. It translates to CSVAGGSTYEQYF.

CDR3 DNA: TGTGCCACCAGTGATTCCATCCACGGGGCCCAGCATTTT. Protein product: CATSDSIHGAQHF. The chain couples TRBV24-1 to TRBJ1-5, with D uncertain. Trimming took off 2 bases at V and 11 bases at J, with 12 bases between the two ends. This CDR3 region has 13 residues. From germline, CDR1 is KGHDR and CDR2 SFDVKD.

The chain recombines TRBV10-3 with TRBJ2-6, with TRBD1 matching over 7 bases. V lost 5 bases and J lost 4; bases outside the gene matches: 11. The length of the CDR3 is 17 residues. Germline V gene data show CDR1 as ENHRY and CDR2 as SYGVKD. CDR3 nucleotide sequence: TGTGCCATCAGTCCGACAGGGAAACTATCCGGGGCCAACGTCCTGACTTTC. Its protein is CAISPTGKLSGANVLTF.

V usage is TRBV7-2 and J usage is TRBJ1-6; a weak D match, TRBD1 (5 bases). The V gene's germline CDR1 is SGHTA and CDR2 FQGNSA. The CDR3 sequence is 17 residues long. The V end lost 1 base, the J end lost 2 bases, and 12 bases lay between the germline ends. The CDR3 sequence is CASSLGGSETYNSPLHF. The CDR3 nucleotides are TGTGCCAGCAGCTTAGGGGGGTCGGAAACCTATAATTCACCCCTCCACTTT.

This chain connects TRBV28 to TRBJ1-2; no firm D call. CDR3 length: 13 residues. Per germline, CDR1 MDHEN and CDR2 SYDVKM. Trimming stripped 2 bases from V and 1 base from J, with 5 bases between. The CDR3 loop is CASSLGLNYGYTF. Written as DNA, the CDR3 is TGTGCCAGCAGTTTAGGTCTTAACTATGGCTACACCTTC.

Only one count was recorded for this clone. The genes are TRBV27 and TRBJ1-1; 9 bases line up with TRBD1. Germline-derived CDR1 and CDR2 are MNHEY and SMNVEV (reference sequence). CDR3 length: 14 amino acids. J was trimmed by 5 bases and V by 0 bases; bases with no gene match: 1. Written as DNA, the CDR3 is TGTGCCAGCAGTTTATCAGACAGGGGGACTGAAGCTTTCTTT. This sequence encodes CASSLSDRGTEAFF.

V usage is TRBV4-1 and J usage is TRBJ2-2, with D possibly matching TRBD1 (6 bases). Trimming stripped 8 bases from V and 4 bases from J, with 17 bases between. Per germline, CDR1 MGHRA and CDR2 YSYEKL. The CDR3 runs to 15 residues. The CDR3 sequence is CASALGGGLTGELFF. The CDR3 DNA sequence: TGCGCCAGCGCTCTCGGTGGGGGCCTCACCGGGGAGCTGTTTTTT.

The chain links TRBV7-2 to TRBJ2-1; no definite D call. The length of the CDR3 is 11 residues. In germline, CDR1 is SGHTA, CDR2 FQGNSA. V lost 5 bases to trimming and J lost 7 bases, with 6 bases between them. The CDR3 sequence is CASSQGNEQFF. The CDR3, as DNA: TGTGCCAGCAGCCAAGGAAATGAGCAGTTCTTC.

Relative to its sample, this clone is medium-sized. The V and J genes are TRBV27 and TRBJ1-6; possibly TRBD1 for D (6 bases). Germline V CDR1 and CDR2: MNHEY, SMNVEV (reference sequence). This CDR3 has 15 residues. V was trimmed by 4 bases and J by 7 bases, leaving 14 bases between them. CDR3 region: CASSSLGAFNSPLHF. DNA for the CDR3: TGTGCCAGCAGTTCTCTGGGGGCTTTCAATTCACCCCTCCACTTT.